Listed below are T cell receptor beta chains from one sample, sequenced in a study of cytomegalovirus exposure and HLA in healthy donors. TCRdb's copy holds only in-frame clones and misses some; the assay was immunoSEQ multiplex PCR. The table lists 150,000 to 200,000 clones, around 78% of them singletons. Material: PBMCs. These receptors came from a female donor in good health and CMV-seronegative. Each CDR3 is given with its conserved first and last residue. D genes are given only for firm matches. Clone sizes are given selectively: once, few, many, or a class where the clone is expanded.

clone size: -
V gene: TRBV18
D gene: -
J gene: TRBJ2-1
CDR3 protein: CASSPDRDNEQFF
CDR3 DNA: TGTGCCAGCTCACCGGATCGGGACAATGAGCAGTTCTTC

clone size: -
V gene: TRBV11-2
D gene: -
J gene: TRBJ2-1
CDR3 protein: CASSPLGGYNEQFF
CDR3 DNA: TGTGCCAGCAGCCCGCTGGGGGGCTACAATGAGCAGTTCTTC

clone size: -
V gene: TRBV4-2
D gene: TRBD2
J gene: TRBJ2-3
CDR3 protein: CASSHGLAETDTQYF
CDR3 DNA: TGTGCCAGCAGCCACGGACTAGCGGAAACAGATACGCAGTATTTT

clone size: -
V gene: TRBV12-5
D gene: -
J gene: TRBJ2-2
CDR3 protein: CASGLVRGNTGELFF
CDR3 DNA: TGTGCTAGTGGTTTGGTACGAGGGAATACCGGGGAGCTGTTTTTT

clone size: -
V gene: TRBV10-3
D gene: TRBD1
J gene: TRBJ1-1
CDR3 protein: CAIRTGINTEAFF
CDR3 DNA: TGTGCCATCAGGACAGGGATAAACACTGAAGCTTTCTTT

clone size: few
V gene: TRBV19
D gene: -
J gene: TRBJ2-7
CDR3 protein: CASRASAAAGEQYF
CDR3 DNA: TGTGCCAGTAGAGCGAGCGCGGCTGCTGGCGAGCAGTACTTC

clone size: -
V gene: TRBV28
D gene: -
J gene: TRBJ1-2
CDR3 protein: CASSLSINYGYTF
CDR3 DNA: TGTGCCAGCAGTTTGAGTATAAACTATGGCTACACCTTC

clone size: -
V gene: TRBV4-3
D gene: TRBD2
J gene: TRBJ2-5
CDR3 protein: CASSQELAGQYLPLQETQYF
CDR3 DNA: TGCGCCAGCAGCCAAGAACTAGCGGGACAATACTTGCCCCTACAAGAGACCCAGTACTTC

clone size: -
V gene: TRBV7-2
D gene: TRBD2
J gene: TRBJ2-3
CDR3 protein: CASSLVGRGGPRRDTQYF
CDR3 DNA: TGTGCCAGCAGCTTAGTAGGGCGGGGGGGCCCTCGTAGAGATACGCAGTATTTT

clone size: -
V gene: TRBV28
D gene: TRBD1
J gene: TRBJ2-5
CDR3 protein: CASRTRSWDRGVKTQYF
CDR3 DNA: TGTGCCAGCAGAACCCGCTCTTGGGACAGGGGTGTGAAGACCCAGTACTTC

clone size: few
V gene: TRBV28
D gene: -
J gene: TRBJ2-2
CDR3 protein: CASSFDLGGLNTGELFF
CDR3 DNA: TGTGCCAGCAGTTTTGATCTAGGCGGGTTGAACACCGGGGAGCTGTTTTTT

clone size: -
V gene: TRBV5-4
D gene: -
J gene: TRBJ2-2
CDR3 protein: CASSNQGRNTGELFF
CDR3 DNA: TGTGCCAGCAGCAACCAGGGGCGCAACACCGGGGAGCTGTTTTTT

clone size: -
V gene: TRBV5-1
D gene: TRBD1
J gene: TRBJ2-7
CDR3 protein: CASSSLQGGEQYF
CDR3 DNA: TGCGCCAGCAGCTCGCTACAGGGGGGCGAGCAGTACTTC

clone size: -
V gene: TRBV5-8
D gene: TRBD1
J gene: TRBJ2-7
CDR3 protein: CASSERTGGINEQYF
CDR3 DNA: TGTGCCAGCAGCGAGAGGACAGGGGGCATCAACGAGCAGTACTTC

clone size: -
V gene: TRBV10-3
D gene: TRBD1
J gene: TRBJ2-7
CDR3 protein: CAISRGQGAYEQYF
CDR3 DNA: TGTGCCATCAGCCGTGGACAGGGGGCCTACGAGCAGTACTTC

clone size: -
V gene: TRBV7-8
D gene: TRBD1
J gene: TRBJ1-2
CDR3 protein: CASSLGIQGSSGGYTF
CDR3 DNA: TGTGCCAGCAGCTTAGGGATACAGGGGTCCTCGGGGGGCTACACCTTC

clone size: -
V gene: TRBV11-2
D gene: -
J gene: TRBJ2-4
CDR3 protein: CASSLDPHSAKNIQYF
CDR3 DNA: TGTGCCAGCAGCTTAGATCCCCACTCGGCCAAAAACATTCAGTACTTC

clone size: -
V gene: TRBV7-3
D gene: -
J gene: TRBJ1-1
CDR3 protein: CASSLESNTEAFF
CDR3 DNA: TGTGCCAGCAGCTTAGAGTCGAACACTGAAGCTTTCTTT

clone size: -
V gene: TRBV18
D gene: TRBD1
J gene: TRBJ2-1
CDR3 protein: CASSQGQGNEQFF
CDR3 DNA: TGTGCCAGCTCTCAGGGACAGGGGAATGAGCAGTTCTTC

clone size: -
V gene: TRBV4-3
D gene: TRBD2
J gene: TRBJ2-3
CDR3 protein: CASSQDLPAGGPSTDTQYF
CDR3 DNA: TGCGCCAGCAGCCAAGATCTGCCAGCGGGGGGGCCGAGCACAGATACGCAGTATTTT

clone size: -
V gene: TRBV9
D gene: -
J gene: TRBJ2-1
CDR3 protein: CASSVPFSEQFF
CDR3 DNA: TGTGCCAGCAGCGTCCCGTTTAGTGAGCAGTTCTTC

clone size: -
V gene: TRBV7-2
D gene: TRBD1
J gene: TRBJ1-5
CDR3 protein: CASSRGTGRNQPQHF
CDR3 DNA: TGTGCCAGCAGCCGGGGGACAGGGAGAAATCAGCCCCAGCATTTT

clone size: once
V gene: TRBV4-1
D gene: -
J gene: TRBJ2-2
CDR3 protein: CASSQEGARNTGELFF
CDR3 DNA: TGCGCCAGCAGCCAAGAGGGGGCTAGGAATACCGGGGAGCTGTTTTTT

clone size: -
V gene: TRBV5-8
D gene: -
J gene: TRBJ2-2
CDR3 protein: CASRFDWGDTGELFF
CDR3 DNA: TGTGCCAGCAGATTTGACTGGGGGGACACCGGGGAGCTGTTTTTT

clone size: -
V gene: TRBV5-1
D gene: TRBD2
J gene: TRBJ2-2
CDR3 protein: CASSLAASGTGELFF
CDR3 DNA: TGCGCCAGCAGCTTGGCCGCTAGCGGGACCGGGGAGCTGTTTTTT

clone size: -
V gene: TRBV2
D gene: -
J gene: TRBJ1-5
CDR3 protein: CASTVSRNQPQHF
CDR3 DNA: TGTGCCAGCACCGTAAGTCGGAATCAGCCCCAGCATTTT

clone size: few
V gene: TRBV5-6
D gene: TRBD1
J gene: TRBJ1-2
CDR3 protein: CASSNRDRVVPRGYTF
CDR3 DNA: TGTGCCAGCAGCAACCGGGACAGGGTGGTCCCGAGGGGCTACACCTTC

clone size: -
V gene: TRBV5-1
D gene: -
J gene: TRBJ1-4
CDR3 protein: CASSFGSQANEKLFF
CDR3 DNA: TGCGCCAGCAGCTTTGGGAGTCAAGCTAATGAAAAACTGTTTTTT

clone size: -
V gene: TRBV2
D gene: -
J gene: TRBJ2-7
CDR3 protein: CASRRQALDYEQYF
CDR3 DNA: TGTGCCAGCAGGAGACAGGCTCTAGACTACGAGCAGTACTTC

clone size: -
V gene: TRBV7-2
D gene: TRBD2
J gene: TRBJ2-7
CDR3 protein: CASSLRGRRAGAWGYEQYF
CDR3 DNA: TGTGCCAGCAGCTTAAGGGGCAGGCGAGCGGGGGCCTGGGGCTACGAGCAGTACTTC

clone size: few
V gene: TRBV25-1
D gene: TRBD1
J gene: TRBJ1-2
CDR3 protein: CASSDTGTGYGYTF
CDR3 DNA: TGTGCCAGCAGTGATACCGGGACAGGGTATGGCTACACCTTC

clone size: -
V gene: TRBV28
D gene: -
J gene: TRBJ2-7
CDR3 protein: CASSPLVFSYEQYF
CDR3 DNA: TGTGCCAGCAGTCCCCTCGTATTCTCCTACGAGCAGTACTTC

clone size: -
V gene: TRBV7-3
D gene: TRBD2
J gene: TRBJ2-2
CDR3 protein: CASSPSSGSSTGELFF
CDR3 DNA: TGTGCCAGCAGCCCATCCAGCGGGAGTAGCACCGGGGAGCTGTTTTTT

clone size: -
V gene: TRBV9
D gene: TRBD1
J gene: TRBJ1-2
CDR3 protein: CASSVVQTGSYGYTF
CDR3 DNA: TGTGCCAGCAGCGTAGTGCAGACAGGGTCATATGGCTACACCTTC

clone size: -
V gene: TRBV28
D gene: TRBD1
J gene: TRBJ1-1
CDR3 protein: CASSFQGGRREAFF
CDR3 DNA: TGTGCCAGCAGTTTCCAAGGGGGCCGACGGGAAGCTTTCTTT

clone size: -
V gene: TRBV30
D gene: -
J gene: TRBJ1-2
CDR3 protein: CAWSGFDASYGYTF
CDR3 DNA: TGTGCCTGGAGCGGGTTTGACGCTTCCTATGGCTACACCTTC

clone size: few
V gene: TRBV4-3
D gene: -
J gene: TRBJ2-5
CDR3 protein: CASSQRADGGEETQYF
CDR3 DNA: TGCGCCAGCAGCCAACGAGCGGATGGCGGGGAAGAGACCCAGTACTTC

clone size: -
V gene: TRBV2
D gene: -
J gene: TRBJ1-6
CDR3 protein: CASKFAVNNSPLHF
CDR3 DNA: TGTGCCAGCAAGTTCGCGGTGAATAATTCACCCCTCCACTTT

clone size: once
V gene: TRBV15
D gene: TRBD1
J gene: TRBJ2-7
CDR3 protein: CATSGGQGGLYEQYF
CDR3 DNA: TGTGCCACCAGCGGCGGACAGGGCGGATTGTACGAGCAGTACTTC

clone size: -
V gene: TRBV30
D gene: -
J gene: TRBJ1-4
CDR3 protein: CAWKLRGSGEKLFF
CDR3 DNA: TGTGCCTGGAAGCTTAGGGGTTCAGGTGAAAAACTGTTTTTT

clone size: -
V gene: TRBV4-3
D gene: TRBD1
J gene: TRBJ1-6
CDR3 protein: CASSQERPGQGSTSPLHF
CDR3 DNA: TGCGCCAGCAGCCAAGAAAGACCGGGACAGGGATCGACTTCACCCCTCCACTTT

clone size: once
V gene: TRBV7-5
D gene: -
J gene: TRBJ1-1
CDR3 protein: CVRSHYQGEITEAFF
CDR3 DNA: TGTGTCAGAAGCCACTACCAGGGGGAGATCACTGAAGCTTTCTTT

clone size: -
V gene: TRBV11-2
D gene: -
J gene: TRBJ1-5
CDR3 protein: CASSPLGTTNQPQHF
CDR3 DNA: TGTGCCAGCAGCCCCCTTGGGACAACCAATCAGCCCCAGCATTTT